The present T cell receptor beta chain was sequenced within a study of shared T cell receptors in the human thymus. TCRdb's table, derived via immunoSEQ multiplex PCR, lists solely in-frame clones and lacks some. Of about 660,000 clones in the sample, more than 70% are singletons; the top ten hold just under 0.0095%. CDR3 length: 14 amino acids. With 11 bases removed from V and 1 base from J, the gap between germline ends came to 16 bases. Germline CDR1 and CDR2: SEHNR and FQNEAQ (reference sequence). This clone turned up a few times. These data were likewise used in another study, on human thymus T cells. That source reports: Each of the donors was a healthy Finnish infant who was undergoing open corrective cardiac surgery for congenital heart defects. Corrective heart surgery yielded resections, and these provided the thymus tissue. What related research reported was that thymic repertoires overlapped highly among unrelated individuals.

The chain combines TRBV7-9 with TRBJ2-3, with a tentative D call TRBD2 (5 bases). The sequenced material came from thymocytes. The clonotype was recovered from a boy less than two years old with a congenital heart defect. The CDR3 bases are TGTGCCGGCACCACCGCCGGGGGCACAGATACGCAGTATTTT. Protein sequence: CAGTTAGGTDTQYF. Variable domain in full (rest from reference TRBV7-9 and TRBJ2-3): DTGVSQNPRHKITKRGQNVTFRCDPISEHNRLYWYRQTLGQGPEFLTYFQNEAQLEKSRLLSDRFSAERPKGSFSTLEIQRTEQGDSAMYLCAGTTAGGTDTQYFGPGTRLTVL.